The rows below give T cell receptor beta chains drawn from one sample of a study of response to subunit inactivated influenza vaccine. A single record per CDR3 protein comes from TCRdb applying MiXCR to the RT-PCR reads. Of 650,000 to 800,000 distinct CDR3 sequences listed, roughly 18% are singletons. The sequencing used PBMCs from blood, collected more than 4 days after vaccination. Every receptor here comes from a man over 45 who received an inactivated influenza vaccine. Each CDR3 is given without its conserved first and last residue. Fields, in order: D gene, V gene, CDR3 length, CDR3 protein. A D gene is named only where the DNA matches it firmly.

>-|TRBV12-3/TRBV12-4|12
ASRKDRRNSPLH
>TRBD1|TRBV12-3/TRBV12-4|13
ASSSTGGLNTEAF
>TRBD1|TRBV7-9|13
ASSLWTGDWTEAF
>-|TRBV12-3/TRBV12-4|12
ASSLGAGPYEQY
>-|TRBV4-3|13
ASSQDWGGDQPQH
>-|TRBV12-3/TRBV12-4|13
ASSSPVRRPGGYT
>-|TRBV20-1|9
SATDTGELF
>-|TRBV28|10
ASSERNNEQF
>-|TRBV4-1|13
ASSQDPRFQETQY
>TRBD1|TRBV5-1|13
ASSTGQAANYGYT
>-|TRBV4-3|16
ASSQEGGWGQTYNEQF
>-|TRBV7-2|11
ASSLDDRYFQY
>-|TRBV5-5|10
ASSLADSLAF
>TRBD1|TRBV9|13
ASSVAPGTGLEAF
>-|TRBV20-1|10
SASPRANEQF
>-|TRBV12-3/TRBV12-4|13
ASSLPYGPGNTIY
>-|TRBV5-1|13
ASSLGGASGEKLF
>-|TRBV6-5|14
ASSFASDRHTDTQY
>-|TRBV18|13
ASGKSALINNEQF
>-|TRBV12-3/TRBV12-4|11
ASSSFEGDTQY
>-|TRBV4-3|16
ASSEDGWGGEVTDTQY
>TRBD2|TRBV4-2|14
ASSPSGTSGPETQY
>-|TRBV5-1|11
ASSLTGTNIQY
>-|TRBV18|13
ASSPPGQPYNEQF
>TRBD1|TRBV20-1|12
SARDNRGGNTIY
>-|TRBV6-5|14
ASSYSFQASTDTQY
>-|TRBV6-5|11
ASSYKITSGYT
>-|TRBV29-1|7
SVDHEQF
>-|TRBV7-2|13
ASSLNEAGYNEQF
>TRBD1|TRBV12-3/TRBV12-4|13
ASSLRAGGYTEAF
>-|TRBV7-9|12
ASSSSSRGSPLH
>-|TRBV7-2|11
ASSLDPGQPQH
>TRBD1|TRBV20-1|13
SARDRYRGSPEQY
>-|TRBV6-5|11
ASSYGGDYGYT
>-|TRBV27|13
ASSPLKRGTDTQY
>TRBD1|TRBV5-1|14
ASSLEDRGVNQPQH
>-|TRBV7-2|13
ASSLRPLRTGELF